Included here is one T cell receptor beta chain sequence, with context. Antigen unknown. Generated by immunoSEQ multiplex PCR, the TCRdb table keeps only in-frame clones and is missing some. The sample contains thousands of clones, more than 60% of which appear only once. V shed 6 bases and J 5 bases; nucleotides not matched to a gene: 10. Germline V gene data show CDR1 as MNHEY and CDR2 as SMNVEV (reference sequence). The CDR3 runs to 15 residues. This sample is part of a study of STAT3 mutations in large granular lymphocyte leukemia. Study at large: Among longitudinally sequenced T-LGLL patients, roughly half had canonical activating STAT3 mutations detected. General study findings and limits: No sample exists from the first appearance of each clone. Persisting codominant clonotypes may have hidden a small pathogenic clone. In about 30% of the 18 patients, new TCR clonotypes emerged after therapy. Every T-LGLL patient had at least one immunodominant TCRbeta clonotype.

The rearrangement uses TRBV27 and TRBJ2-1, with 7 bases aligning to TRBD1. The sequenced sample was peripheral blood mononuclear cells. This receptor was identified in a man aged 35-49 years with T-cell large granular lymphocyte leukemia. Some clones in this sample may be carry-over from other donors' samples. The CDR3 DNA sequence: TGTGCCAGCAGCTACAGGGGTGTTCTCCACAATGAGCAGTTCTTC. It is translated as CASSYRGVLHNEQFF.